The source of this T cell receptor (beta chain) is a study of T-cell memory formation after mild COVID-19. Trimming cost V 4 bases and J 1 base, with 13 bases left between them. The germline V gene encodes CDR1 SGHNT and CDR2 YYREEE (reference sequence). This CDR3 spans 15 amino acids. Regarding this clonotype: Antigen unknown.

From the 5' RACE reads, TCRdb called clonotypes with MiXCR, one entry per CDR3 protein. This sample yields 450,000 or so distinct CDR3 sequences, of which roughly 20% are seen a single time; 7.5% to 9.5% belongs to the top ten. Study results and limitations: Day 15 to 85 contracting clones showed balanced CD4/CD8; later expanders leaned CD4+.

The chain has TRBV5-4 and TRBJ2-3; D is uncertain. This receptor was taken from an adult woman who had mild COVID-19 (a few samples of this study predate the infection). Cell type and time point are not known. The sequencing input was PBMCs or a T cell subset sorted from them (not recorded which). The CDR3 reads CASSPTSKGTDTQYF. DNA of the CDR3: TGTGCCAGCAGCCCAACCTCTAAAGGCACAGATACGCAGTATTTT.